The 30 T cell receptor beta chains listed next were all sequenced from one sample in a study of blood T cells in healthy people across ages. Using a J-beta primer mix together with a sample-barcoded 5' primer, a second PCR was run for roughly 6 to 12 cycles. TCRdb reanalysed the 5' RACE reads using MiXCR and keeps one entry per CDR3 protein. The sample includes 710,000 or so distinct CDR3 sequences, around a fifth seen only once; the top ten take around a fifth. The sample comprised blood. Receptor source: a man in his sixties or seventies in good health.

The genes are TRBV10-3 and TRBJ2-7; D is perhaps TRBD2 (7 bases). Deletions cut 9 bases from V and 3 bases from J, with 9 bases between. Germline V CDR1 and CDR2: ENHRY, SYGVKD. The CDR3 is 11 amino acids. The CDR3 nucleotides are TGTGCCATAGGGGGGGGCTACGAGCAGTACGTC. As protein: CAIGGGYEQYV.

There are a few counts of this clonotype. A junction boundary mismatches the germline segment, possibly from a read error. This sequence joins TRBV7-8 and TRBJ2-5; D is possibly TRBD1 or TRBD2 (6 bases each). The assigned J gene may be wrong: the sequence end matches TRBJ2-7 better. The CDR3 has 15 residues. Germline V gene data show CDR1 as SGHVS and CDR2 as FQNEAQ. CDR3 DNA sequence: TGCGCCAGCAGCTTAGTGGAGGGGGTCCCATACGAGCAGTACTTC. It translates to CASSLVEGVPYEQYF.

This clonotype was found a few times. The gene calls are TRBV20-1 and TRBJ2-3, with D possibly TRBD2 on 5 matching bases. Trimming removed 6 bases from V and 3 bases from J, with 16 bases in between. Germline CDR1 is DFQATT and CDR2 is SNEGSKA (reference sequence). This CDR3 spans 14 amino acids. This CDR3 is CSAIAGLGTDTQYF. The CDR3 region has the DNA TGCAGTGCCATCGCGGGTCTTGGGACAGATACGCAGTATTTT.

The gene calls are TRBV7-6 and TRBJ1-4, with a weak D call TRBD1 (5 bases). The CDR3 spans 16 residues. Germline V CDR1 and CDR2: SGHVS, FNYEAQ. Deletions cut 0 bases from V and 8 bases from J, with 16 bases between. The CDR3 sequence: CASSLAWPGSGEKLFF. The CDR3 nucleotides are TGTGCCAGCAGCTTAGCATGGCCCGGGTCAGGGGAAAAACTGTTTTTT.

The chain uses TRBV5-1 and TRBJ1-4, with a tentative D call TRBD1 (5 bases). The CDR3 spans 14 residues. CDR1 SGHRS and CDR2 YFSETQ come from the germline V gene. V was shortened by 6 bases and J by 2 bases, with 11 bases between the two germline ends. The CDR3, as DNA: TGCGCCAGCAAGTCCGGGGCGACTAATGAAAAACTGTTTTTT. Translated: CASKSGATNEKLFF. Filled out from reference TRBV5-1 and TRBJ1-4, the complete variable domain reads KAGVTQTPRYLIKTRGQQVTLSCSPISGHRSVSWYQQTPGQGLQFLFEYFSETQRNKGNFPGRFSGRQFSNSRSEMNVSTLELGDSALYLCASKSGATNEKLFFGSGTQLSVL.

This clonotype was detected only a few times. The chain carries TRBV6-1 and TRBJ1-5; no clear D gene. CDR1 and CDR2 from the germline V gene are MNHNS and SASEGT. Between the trimmed V and J ends, which lost 5 bases and 5 bases, there was a span of 16 bases. The length of the CDR3 is 15 residues. The CDR3 here is CASSPDGLPHQPQHF. CDR3 nucleotides: TGTGCCAGCAGTCCCGACGGGCTCCCGCATCAGCCCCAGCATTTT.

The sample holds a few counts of this clonotype. The rearrangement uses TRBV25-1 and TRBJ2-3; TRBD1 agrees at 7 bases. Trimming removed 3 bases from V and 4 bases from J; junction bases left unmatched: 10. This CDR3 comprises 16 residues. CDR1 is MGHDK, CDR2 SYGVNS, per germline. The CDR3 loop is CASSEARGLAADTQYF. The CDR3, as DNA: TGTGCCAGCAGTGAGGCGAGGGGGCTAGCAGCAGATACGCAGTATTTT.

This clonotype was picked up many times. The chain is built from TRBV7-3 and TRBJ1-5, with D possibly being TRBD1 (5 bases). V dropped 2 bases and J dropped 2 bases, with 7 bases sitting between them. The CDR3 consists of 14 residues. Germline assignment: CDR1 SGHTA and CDR2 FQGTGA. The CDR3 loop is CASSLLGGNQPQHF. The CDR3 DNA reads as TGTGCCAGCAGCTTATTAGGGGGCAATCAGCCCCAGCATTTT.

The table lists this clonotype with a few counts. The chain has TRBV10-2 and TRBJ2-7; 8 nucleotides agree with TRBD2. CDR3 length equals 13 residues. In germline, CDR1 is WSHSY, CDR2 SAAADI. CDR3 coding DNA: TGCGCCAGCAGTGAGGGGGGACTAGTCGATAAGCACGTC. This sequence encodes CASSEGGLVDKHV.

Concerning this clonotype: At one of its ends the junction is not consistent with the germline gene, which may arise from a read error. The chain combines TRBV29-1 with TRBJ1-1; a weak D match, TRBD1 (5 bases). The CDR3 consists of 14 residues. CDR1 and CDR2 from the germline V gene are SQVTM and ANQGSEA. The chain's CDR3 is CSAVTVSPNAEAFF. The CDR3 nucleotides are TGCAGCGCCGTGACAGTTTCCCCGAACGCTGAAGCTTTCTTT.

The table lists this clonotype with many counts. This chain uses TRBV7-2 with TRBJ2-3; D ambiguous. Trimming stripped 1 base from V and 2 bases from J, with 7 bases between. The CDR3 sequence is 14 residues long. Germline V CDR1 and CDR2: SGHTA, FQGNSA. CDR3 sequence reads: CASSLGLPTDTQYF. The CDR3 coding sequence is TGTGCCAGCAGCTTAGGGCTGCCCACAGATACGCAGTATTTT.

This clonotype has ten or more counts. The J gene is TRBJ2-5, the V gene TRBV5-1; perhaps TRBD1 as D (6 bases). The length of the CDR3 is 14 residues. V lost 3 bases, J lost 5 bases, and 14 bases lay in between. The germline V gene has CDR1 SGHRS and CDR2 YFSETQ. The CDR3 nucleotides read TGCGCCAGCAGCTACGGGACAAACAGGGAGACCCAGTACTTC. Its protein is CASSYGTNRETQYF.

V gene TRBV4-2 combines with J gene TRBJ2-5, with D maybe TRBD2 (5 bases). CDR3 size: 14 residues. Trimming removed 1 base from V and 1 base from J, with 7 bases in between. Germline V gives CDR1 LGHNA, CDR2 YNFKEQ. The CDR3, as DNA: TGTGCCAGCAGCCAAGCCGGACTCCAAGAGACCCAGTACTTC. It specifies CASSQAGLQETQYF.

This sequence joins TRBV5-1 and TRBJ2-3, with 8 bases aligning to TRBD2. This CDR3 contains 14 residues. Unmatched junction bases numbered 7, after V lost 4 bases and J lost 6 bases. Germline V lookup: CDR1 SGHRS, CDR2 YFSETQ. The CDR3 sequence: CASSPGLVADTQYF. Here the CDR3 DNA reads TGCGCCAGCAGCCCGGGACTAGTGGCGGATACGCAGTATTTT.

This clonotype was detected a few times. Because the CDR3 is missing its conserved closing phenylalanine or tryptophan, this is likely a read error. The gene calls are TRBV19 and TRBJ2-5; unclear D gene. Germline V gene lookup returns CDR1 LNHDA and CDR2 SQIVND (reference sequence). The CDR3 sequence is 15 residues long. V was clipped by 6 bases and J by 11 bases, with 25 bases between them. CDR3 DNA: TGTGCCAGTAGACAACGGCGTCTTCAATATTTCCTGCAGTACGTC. Translation gives CASRQRRLQYFLQYV.

This chain uses TRBV6-5 with TRBJ1-4; 10 bases are a match to TRBD1. This CDR3 contains 13 residues. CDR1 and CDR2 from the germline V gene are MNHEY and SVGAGI. V lost 8 bases and J lost 6; bases outside the gene matches: 3. In DNA form, the CDR3 reads TGTGCCAGCGCCGGGACAGGGGATGAAAAACTGTTTTTT. Its translation: CASAGTGDEKLFF.

This clonotype was seen a few times. The chain couples TRBV27 to TRBJ1-1; no clear D. Germline V CDR1 and CDR2: MNHEY, SMNVEV (reference sequence). The CDR3 totals 14 residues. With 2 bases removed from V and 6 bases from J, the gap between germline ends came to 13 bases. As DNA, the CDR3 is TGTGCCAGCAGTTTACGGCTAGGTTCCGCTGAAGCTTTCTTT. Translation: CASSLRLGSAEAFF.

The chain combines TRBV5-5 with TRBJ1-1; D is possibly TRBD1 (6 bases). With 6 bases removed from V and 5 bases from J, the gap between germline ends came to 17 bases. The CDR3 has 14 residues. From germline, CDR1 is SGHKS and CDR2 YYEKEE (reference sequence). The CDR3 region is CASIPSGGRTEAFF. Written as DNA, the CDR3 is TGTGCCAGCATCCCATCCGGGGGGCGAACTGAAGCTTTCTTT.

This clonotype was found a few times. This chain joins TRBV9 and TRBJ1-6, with no clear D. The germline CDR1 and CDR2 sequences are SGDLS and YYNGEE. The CDR3 sequence is 15 residues long. V was trimmed by 4 bases and J by 6 bases, leaving 14 bases between them. The CDR3 sequence is CASSPWALANSPLHF. In nucleotides, the CDR3 is TGTGCCAGCAGCCCTTGGGCCTTGGCTAATTCACCCCTCCACTTT.

This clonotype was counted between two and nine times. The chain carries TRBV20-1 and TRBJ2-3; D is unresolved. CDR3 size: 12 residues. Germline V gene lookup returns CDR1 DFQATT and CDR2 SNEGSKA (reference sequence). V was trimmed by 6 bases and J by 3 bases, leaving 10 bases between them. CDR3: CSAVRPTDTQYF. CDR3 bases: TGCAGTGCCGTTCGTCCTACAGATACGCAGTATTTT.

In regard to this clonotype: At one of its ends the junction is not consistent with the germline gene, which may arise from a read error. This sequence joins TRBV2 and TRBJ2-3, with D unclear. Germline assignment: CDR1 SNHLY and CDR2 FYNNEI. The length of the CDR3 is 12 residues. As DNA, the CDR3 is TGTGCCAGCAGTGAGGGCACAGATACGCTGTATTTT. It is translated as CASSEGTDTLYF.

This clonotype was counted a few times. The rearrangement joins TRBV12-3 or TRBV12-4 to TRBJ2-3; TRBD2 aligns across 13 bases. CDR3 size: 14 residues. J was trimmed by 4 bases and V by 10 bases; bases with no gene match: 5. CDR3 in amino acids: CATGLAGVADTQYF. CDR3 DNA: TGTGCCACCGGACTAGCGGGAGTCGCAGATACGCAGTATTTT.

This sequence joins TRBV12-3 or TRBV12-4 and TRBJ2-3, with D possibly TRBD2 on 7 matching bases. The ends were cut back, 6 bases at V and 1 base at J, with 14 bases in the middle. The CDR3 runs 15 residues. The CDR3 region has the DNA TGTGCCAGCAGCCGACGGGGGGCCGGCACAGATACGCAGTATTTT. It translates to CASSRRGAGTDTQYF.

This clonotype was detected a few times. The J gene is TRBJ1-5, the V gene TRBV6-2 or TRBV6-3; 7 bases are a match to TRBD1. Germline loops: CDR1 MNHEY, CDR2 SVGEGT. The V segment lost 4 bases and the J segment 1 base; nucleotides outside the gene matches: 7. The CDR3 has 16 residues. Here the CDR3 reads CASSWTGDLSNQPQHF. In DNA, the CDR3 is TGTGCCAGCAGTTGGACAGGTGACTTGAGCAATCAGCCCCAGCATTTT.

V gene TRBV4-1 combines with J gene TRBJ1-1; a weak D match, TRBD1 (5 bases). V lost 0 bases, J lost 11 bases, and 13 bases lay in between. The CDR3 totals 13 residues. From germline, CDR1 is MGHRA and CDR2 YSYEKL. For the CDR3, the DNA is TGCGCCAGCAGCCAAGATCGGGGGTTGGGTGCTTTCTTT. Its translation: CASSQDRGLGAFF.

This chain uses TRBV6-5 with TRBJ1-2, with no clear D. The germline CDR1 and CDR2 sequences are MNHEY and SVGAGI. The CDR3 spans 13 residues. V was clipped by 5 bases and J by 7 bases, with 14 bases between them. CDR3 nucleotides: TGTGCCAGCAGTACCCTAGAGGGTACTGGCTACACCTTC. It codes for CASSTLEGTGYTF.

The V and J genes are TRBV19 and TRBJ2-3; D might be TRBD1 (5 bases). The CDR3 totals 13 residues. CDR1 is LNHDA and CDR2 is SQIVND in the germline V gene (reference sequence). The ends were cut back, 7 bases at V and 2 bases at J, with 10 bases in the middle. CDR3 protein: CASTPGITDTQYF. CDR3 DNA: TGTGCCAGTACGCCAGGGATCACAGATACGCAGTATTTT.

The chain employs TRBV7-2 and TRBJ2-3; tentatively, D is TRBD2 (5 bases). With 0 bases removed from V and 0 bases from J, the gap between germline ends came to 10 bases. CDR1 and CDR2 from the germline V gene are SGHTA and FQGNSA. CDR3 size: 16 residues. The DNA of the CDR3 is TGTGCCAGCAGCTTAGCCGGGATCGCCAGCACAGATACGCAGTATTTT. This gives the protein CASSLAGIASTDTQYF.

This chain links TRBV11-2 with TRBJ2-3, with D perhaps TRBD2 (5 bases). Between the trimmed V and J ends, which lost 5 bases and 6 bases, there was a span of 15 bases. The length of the CDR3 is 14 residues. The V gene's germline CDR1 is SGHAT and CDR2 FQNNGV. DNA of the CDR3: TGTGCCAGCAGCCCCTGGGGTCCGGGGGATACGCAGTATTTT. Amino acids: CASSPWGPGDTQYF.

The gene calls are TRBV2 and TRBJ2-3, with TRBD2 as a possible D gene (6 bases). Trimming left V 6 bases short and J 0 bases short, with 16 bases between. Per the germline V gene, CDR1 is SNHLY and CDR2 is FYNNEI. The CDR3 totals 16 residues. The CDR3 region has the DNA TGTGCCAGCAGCTACCCGGGACTCGCGAGCACAGATACGCAGTATTTT. This codes for CASSYPGLASTDTQYF.